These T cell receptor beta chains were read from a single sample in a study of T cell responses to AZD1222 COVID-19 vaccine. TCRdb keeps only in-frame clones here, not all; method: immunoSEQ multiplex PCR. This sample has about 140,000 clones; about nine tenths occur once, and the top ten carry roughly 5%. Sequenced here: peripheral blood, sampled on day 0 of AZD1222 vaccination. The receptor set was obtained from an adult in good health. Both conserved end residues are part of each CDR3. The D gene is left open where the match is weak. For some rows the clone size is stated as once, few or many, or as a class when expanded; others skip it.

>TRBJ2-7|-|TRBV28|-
CASSGTGPKAYEQYF
TGTGCCAGTTCCGGCACAGGGCCGAAGGCCTACGAGCAGTACTTC
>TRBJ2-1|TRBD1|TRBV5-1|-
CASSFGTGGGNEQFF
TGCGCCAGCAGCTTTGGGACAGGGGGCGGGAATGAGCAGTTCTTC
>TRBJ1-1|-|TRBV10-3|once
CAISDPQGLNTEAFF
TGTGCCATCAGTGACCCGCAGGGGTTGAACACTGAAGCTTTCTTT
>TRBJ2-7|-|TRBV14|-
CASSQWESYYEQYF
TGTGCCAGCAGCCAATGGGAGAGCTACTACGAGCAGTACTTC
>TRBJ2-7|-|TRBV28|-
CASSLNGAEQYF
TGTGCCAGCAGTTTAAACGGGGCTGAGCAGTACTTC
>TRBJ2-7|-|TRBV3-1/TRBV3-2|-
CASSSRRGGLDEQYF
TGTGCCAGCAGCTCCCGGAGAGGAGGGTTAGACGAGCAGTACTTC
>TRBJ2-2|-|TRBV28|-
CASSLPRDVTGELFF
TGTGCCAGCAGTTTGCCACGCGACGTCACCGGGGAGCTGTTTTTT
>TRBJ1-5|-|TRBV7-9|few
CASRQADQPQHF
TGTGCCAGCAGACAGGCGGATCAGCCCCAGCATTTT
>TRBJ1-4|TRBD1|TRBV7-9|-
CASSLTGRGPDWASKLFF
TGTGCCAGCAGCTTAACGGGCAGGGGGCCCGACTGGGCTTCAAAACTGTTTTTT
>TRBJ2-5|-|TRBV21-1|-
CASSKRGQGGSQETQYF
TGTGCCAGCAGCAAGAGGGGACAGGGCGGTTCTCAAGAGACCCAGTACTTC
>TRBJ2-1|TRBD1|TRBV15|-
CATSRDPGTGLFF
TGTGCCACCAGCAGAGATCCTGGGACAGGGTTGTTCTTC
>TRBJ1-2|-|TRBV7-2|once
CASSLEWGGGYTF
TGTGCCAGCAGCTTAGAATGGGGGGGTGGCTACACCTTC
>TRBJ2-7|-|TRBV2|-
CASSLDGRAGEQYF
TGTGCCAGCAGTTTGGACGGGAGAGCAGGCGAGCAGTACTTC
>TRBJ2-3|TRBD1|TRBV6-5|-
CASSQTGDTDTQYF
TGTGCCAGCAGTCAGACAGGGGACACAGATACGCAGTATTTT
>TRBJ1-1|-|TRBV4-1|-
CASRRDGVTEAFF
TGCGCCAGCAGACGGGATGGGGTCACTGAAGCTTTCTTT
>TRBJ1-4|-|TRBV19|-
CASSIIVSSGNNEKLFF
TGTGCCAGTAGTATAATAGTATCGTCGGGGAATAATGAAAAACTGTTTTTT
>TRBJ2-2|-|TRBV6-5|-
CASSYSTRANGELFF
TGTGCCAGCAGTTACTCGACTCGGGCTAACGGGGAGCTGTTTTTT
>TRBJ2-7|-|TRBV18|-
CASSPSRDSYEQYF
TGTGCCAGCTCACCTTCCAGGGATTCCTACGAGCAGTACTTC
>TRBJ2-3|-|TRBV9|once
CASSVGLATYTDTQYF
TGTGCCAGCAGCGTAGGTCTAGCTACCTACACAGATACGCAGTATTTT
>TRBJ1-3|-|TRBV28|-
CASSSVSVGRGPSGNTIYF
TGTGCCAGCAGTTCGGTGTCTGTTGGCAGGGGCCCCTCTGGAAACACCATATATTTT
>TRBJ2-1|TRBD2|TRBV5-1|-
CASSRGVGNEQFF
TGCGCCAGCAGCCGGGGGGTAGGGAATGAGCAGTTCTTC
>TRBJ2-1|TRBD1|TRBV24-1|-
CATSDWGQVSSYNEQFF
TGTGCCACCAGTGACTGGGGACAGGTTAGCTCCTACAATGAGCAGTTCTTC
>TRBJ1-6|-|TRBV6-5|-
CASSYSTERNSPLHF
TGTGCCAGCAGTTACTCGACAGAAAGAAATTCACCCCTCCACTTT
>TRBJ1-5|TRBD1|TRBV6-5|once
CASSRGQGRYQPQHF
TGTGCCAGCAGTAGGGGACAGGGGAGGTATCAGCCCCAGCATTTT
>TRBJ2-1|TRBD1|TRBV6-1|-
CASSDRGRHNEQFF
TGTGCCAGCAGTGACAGGGGGCGACACAATGAGCAGTTCTTC
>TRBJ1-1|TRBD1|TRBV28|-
CASLYRSGQGVSFF
TGTGCTTCCTTGTATCGATCGGGACAGGGGGTATCTTTCTTT
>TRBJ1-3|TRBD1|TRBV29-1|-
CSELGPGTGGLSSGNTIYF
TGCAGCGAGCTAGGCCCCGGGACAGGGGGTCTCAGCTCTGGAAACACCATATATTTT